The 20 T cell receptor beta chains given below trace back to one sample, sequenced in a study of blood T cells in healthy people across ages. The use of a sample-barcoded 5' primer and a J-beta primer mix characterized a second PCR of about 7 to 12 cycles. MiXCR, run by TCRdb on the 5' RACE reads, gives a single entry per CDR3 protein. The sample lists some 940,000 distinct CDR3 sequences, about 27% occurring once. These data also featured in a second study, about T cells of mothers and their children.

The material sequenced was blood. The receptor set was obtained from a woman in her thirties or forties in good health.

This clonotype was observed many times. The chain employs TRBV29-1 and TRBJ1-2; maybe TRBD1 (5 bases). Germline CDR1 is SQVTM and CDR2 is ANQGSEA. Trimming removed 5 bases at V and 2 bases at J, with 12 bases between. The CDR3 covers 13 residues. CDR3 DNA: TGCAGCGTTATCGGGACGGGAAACTATGGCTACACCTTC. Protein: CSVIGTGNYGYTF.

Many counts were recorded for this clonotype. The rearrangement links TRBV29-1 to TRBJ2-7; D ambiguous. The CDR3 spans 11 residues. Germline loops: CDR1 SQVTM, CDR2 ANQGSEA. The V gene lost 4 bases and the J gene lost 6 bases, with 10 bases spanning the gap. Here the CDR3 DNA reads TGCAGCGTTGGCTCGATTCTCGAGCAGTACTTC. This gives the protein CSVGSILEQYF.

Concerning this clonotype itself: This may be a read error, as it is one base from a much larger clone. The CDR3 here is CASSLTTGDKFF. CDR3 coding DNA: TGTGCCAGCAGCCTAACTACAGGAGATAAGTTCTTC. The chain is built from TRBV7-8 and TRBJ2-1; the D gene is possibly TRBD1 (5 bases). The CDR3 extends over 12 amino acids. V was clipped by 5 bases and J by 14 bases, with 16 bases between them. Germline V gene data show CDR1 as SGHVS and CDR2 as FQNEAQ.

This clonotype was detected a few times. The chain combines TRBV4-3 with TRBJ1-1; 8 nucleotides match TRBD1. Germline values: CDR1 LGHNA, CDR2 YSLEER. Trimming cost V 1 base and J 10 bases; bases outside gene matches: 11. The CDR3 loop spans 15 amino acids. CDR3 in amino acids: CASSQGRQGNSGAFF. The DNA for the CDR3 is TGCGCCAGCAGCCAAGGCAGACAGGGGAATTCGGGAGCTTTCTTT.

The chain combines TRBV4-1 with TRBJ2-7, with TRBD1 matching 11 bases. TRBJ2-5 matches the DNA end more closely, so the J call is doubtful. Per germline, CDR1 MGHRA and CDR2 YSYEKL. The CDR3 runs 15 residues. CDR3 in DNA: TGCGCCAGCAGCCAAGTAGGGACAGGGGGTGAGACCCAGTACTTC. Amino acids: CASSQVGTGGETQYF.

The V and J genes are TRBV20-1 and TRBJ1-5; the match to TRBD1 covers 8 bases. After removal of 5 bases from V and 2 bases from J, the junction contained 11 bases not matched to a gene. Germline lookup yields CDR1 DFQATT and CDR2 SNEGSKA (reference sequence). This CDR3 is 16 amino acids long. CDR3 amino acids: CSASKRQGARNQPQHF. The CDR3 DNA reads TGCAGTGCTTCCAAGCGGCAGGGGGCCCGCAATCAGCCCCAGCATTTT.

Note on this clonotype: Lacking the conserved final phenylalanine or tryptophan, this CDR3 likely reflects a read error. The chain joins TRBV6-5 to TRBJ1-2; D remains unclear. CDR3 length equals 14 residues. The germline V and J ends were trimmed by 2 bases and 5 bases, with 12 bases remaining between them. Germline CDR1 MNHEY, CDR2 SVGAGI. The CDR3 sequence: CASSYGRESYGYTV. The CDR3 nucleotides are TGTGCCAGCAGTTACGGGAGAGAATCTTATGGCTACACCGTC.

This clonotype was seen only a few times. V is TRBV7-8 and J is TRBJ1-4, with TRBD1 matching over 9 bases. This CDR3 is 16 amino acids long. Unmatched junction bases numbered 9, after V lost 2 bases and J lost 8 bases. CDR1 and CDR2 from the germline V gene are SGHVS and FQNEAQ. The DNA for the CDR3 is TGTGCCAGCAGCTTAATCGGTAACAGGGGGCGAGAAAAACTGTTTTTT. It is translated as CASSLIGNRGREKLFF. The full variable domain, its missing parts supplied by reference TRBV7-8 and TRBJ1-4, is GAGVSQSPRYKVAKRGQDVALRCDPISGHVSLFWYQQALGQGPEFLTYFQNEAQLDKSGLPSDRFFAERPEGSVSTLKIQRTQQEDSAVYLCASSLIGNRGREKLFFGSGTQLSVL.

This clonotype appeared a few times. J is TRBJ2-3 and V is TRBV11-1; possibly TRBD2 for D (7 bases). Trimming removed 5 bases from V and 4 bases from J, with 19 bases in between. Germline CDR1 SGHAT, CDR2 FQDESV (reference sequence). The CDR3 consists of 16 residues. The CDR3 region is CASSPGGHAKADTQYF. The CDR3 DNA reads TGTGCCAGCAGCCCCGGGGGGCACGCGAAGGCAGATACGCAGTATTTT.

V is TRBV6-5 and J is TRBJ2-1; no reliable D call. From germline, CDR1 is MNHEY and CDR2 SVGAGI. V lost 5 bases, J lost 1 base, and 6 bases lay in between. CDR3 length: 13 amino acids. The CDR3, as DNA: TGTGCCAGCAGTACAGCTTCCTACAATGAGCAGTTCTTC. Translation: CASSTASYNEQFF.

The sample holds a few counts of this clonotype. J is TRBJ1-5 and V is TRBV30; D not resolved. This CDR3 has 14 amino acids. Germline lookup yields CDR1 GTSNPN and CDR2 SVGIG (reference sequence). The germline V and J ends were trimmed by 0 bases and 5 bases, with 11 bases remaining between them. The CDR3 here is CAWSVRRGDQPQHF. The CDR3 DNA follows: TGTGCCTGGAGTGTACGTCGTGGGGATCAGCCCCAGCATTTT.

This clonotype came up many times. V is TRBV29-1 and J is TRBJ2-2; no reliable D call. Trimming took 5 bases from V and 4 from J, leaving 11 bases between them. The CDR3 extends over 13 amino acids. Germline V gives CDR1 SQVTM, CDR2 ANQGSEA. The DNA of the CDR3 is TGCAGCGTTAAGGTCCCCAGCACCGGGGAGCTGTTTTTT. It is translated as CSVKVPSTGELFF.

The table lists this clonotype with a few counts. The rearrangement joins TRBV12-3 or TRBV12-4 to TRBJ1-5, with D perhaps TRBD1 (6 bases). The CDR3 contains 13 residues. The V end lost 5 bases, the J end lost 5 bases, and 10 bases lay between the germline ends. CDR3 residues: CASSRQDHQPQHF. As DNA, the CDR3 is TGTGCCAGCAGTCGACAGGATCATCAGCCCCAGCATTTT.

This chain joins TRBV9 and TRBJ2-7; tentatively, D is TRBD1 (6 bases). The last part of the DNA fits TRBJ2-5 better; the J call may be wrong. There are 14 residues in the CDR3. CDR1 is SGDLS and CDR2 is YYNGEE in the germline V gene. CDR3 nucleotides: TGTGCCAGCAGCGTAGAGGGGGACGCAGAGACCCAGTACTTC. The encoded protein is CASSVEGDAETQYF.

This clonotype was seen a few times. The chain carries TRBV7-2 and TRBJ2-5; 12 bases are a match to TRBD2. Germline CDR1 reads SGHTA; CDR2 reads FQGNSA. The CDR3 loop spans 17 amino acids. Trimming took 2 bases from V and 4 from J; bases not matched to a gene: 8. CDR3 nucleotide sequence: TGTGCCAGCAGCTTACGACTAGCGGGGGAGTCGGGAGAGACCCAGTACTTC. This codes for CASSLRLAGESGETQYF.

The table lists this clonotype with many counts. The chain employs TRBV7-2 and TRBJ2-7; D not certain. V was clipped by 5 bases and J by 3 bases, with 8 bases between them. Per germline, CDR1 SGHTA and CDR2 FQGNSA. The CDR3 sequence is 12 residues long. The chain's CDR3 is CASSRSGYEQYF. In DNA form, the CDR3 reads TGTGCCAGCAGCCGTTCAGGCTACGAGCAGTACTTC.

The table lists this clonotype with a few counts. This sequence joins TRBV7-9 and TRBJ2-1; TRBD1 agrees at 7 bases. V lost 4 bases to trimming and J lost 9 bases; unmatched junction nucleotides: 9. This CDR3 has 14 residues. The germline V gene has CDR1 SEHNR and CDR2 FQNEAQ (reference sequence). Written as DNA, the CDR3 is TGTGCCAGCAGCTCACCCCGACAGGGCACTGAGCAGTTCTTC. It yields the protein CASSSPRQGTEQFF. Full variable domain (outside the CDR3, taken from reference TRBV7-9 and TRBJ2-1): DTGVSQNPRHKITKRGQNVTFRCDPISEHNRLYWYRQTLGQGPEFLTYFQNEAQLEKSRLLSDRFSAERPKGSFSTLEIQRTEQGDSAMYLCASSSPRQGTEQFFGPGTRLTVL.

In DNA form, the CDR3 reads TGTGCCAGCAGTCAGCGGGAATCGAACACCGGGGAGCTGTTTTTT. This gives the protein CASSQRESNTGELFF. The rearrangement links TRBV27 to TRBJ2-2; 7 bases fit TRBD2. Trimming took 5 bases from V and 0 from J; bases not matched to a gene: 3. The germline V gene has CDR1 MNHEY and CDR2 SMNVEV (reference sequence). The CDR3 spans 15 residues.

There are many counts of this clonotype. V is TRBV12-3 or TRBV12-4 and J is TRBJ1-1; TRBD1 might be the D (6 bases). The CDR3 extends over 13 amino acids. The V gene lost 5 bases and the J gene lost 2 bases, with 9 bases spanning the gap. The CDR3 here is CASSHRVNTEAFF. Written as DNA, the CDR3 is TGTGCCAGCAGTCACAGGGTAAACACTGAAGCTTTCTTT.

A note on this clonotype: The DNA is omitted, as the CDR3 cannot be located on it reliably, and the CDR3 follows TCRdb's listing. The CDR3 protein is CACSARGLAAQETQYF. The chain carries TRBV28 and TRBJ2-5; the table's D call, TRBD2, was not checked against the DNA. Germline V CDR1 and CDR2: MDHEN, SYDVKM. The length of the CDR3 is 16 amino acids, counting both ends.